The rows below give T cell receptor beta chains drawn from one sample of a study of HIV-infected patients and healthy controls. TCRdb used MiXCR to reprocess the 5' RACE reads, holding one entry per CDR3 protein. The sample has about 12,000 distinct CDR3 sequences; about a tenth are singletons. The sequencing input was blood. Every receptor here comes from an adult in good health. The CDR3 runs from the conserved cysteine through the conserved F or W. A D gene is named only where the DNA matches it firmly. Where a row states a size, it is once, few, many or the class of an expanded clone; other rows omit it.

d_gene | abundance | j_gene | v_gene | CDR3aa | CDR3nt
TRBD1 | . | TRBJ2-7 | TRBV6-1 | CASIVSGTGSYEQYF | TGTGCCAGCATCGTAAGCGGGACAGGGTCCTACGAGCAGTACTTC
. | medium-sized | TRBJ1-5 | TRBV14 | CASSRTPGQPQHF | TGTGCCAGCAGCCGCACCCCGGGCCAGCCCCAGCATTTT
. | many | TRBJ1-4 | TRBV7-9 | CASSLPPGTTNEKLFF | TGTGCCAGCAGCCTCCCCCCGGGGACAACTAATGAAAAACTGTTTTTT
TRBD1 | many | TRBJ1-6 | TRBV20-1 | CSVRRQGSSYNSPLHF | TGCAGTGTAAGAAGACAGGGAAGTTCCTATAATTCACCCCTCCACTTT
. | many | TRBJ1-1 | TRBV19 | CASSIIQRGTEAFF | TGTGCCAGTAGTATAATTCAACGGGGTACTGAAGCTTTCTTT
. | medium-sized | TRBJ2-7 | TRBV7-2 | CASSPRAGGEQYF | TGTGCCAGCAGCCCCAGAGCTGGCGGAGAGCAGTACTTC
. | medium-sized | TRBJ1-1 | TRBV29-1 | CSERTASDTEAFF | TGCAGCGAACGGACGGCCTCGGACACTGAAGCTTTCTTT
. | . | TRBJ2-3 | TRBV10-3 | CAIGLTDTQYF | TGTGCCATCGGCCTCACAGATACGCAGTATTTT
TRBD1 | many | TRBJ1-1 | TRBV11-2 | CASLPVGQGLNTEAFF | TGTGCCAGCTTACCGGTCGGACAGGGACTGAACACTGAAGCTTTCTTT
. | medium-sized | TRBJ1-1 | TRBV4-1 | CASSQAGYYDTEAFF | TGCGCCAGCAGCCAAGCTGGGTATTACGACACTGAAGCTTTCTTT
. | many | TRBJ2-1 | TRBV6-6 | CASSWRGGLYNEQFF | TGTGCCAGCAGTTGGCGGGGCGGGCTATACAATGAGCAGTTCTTC
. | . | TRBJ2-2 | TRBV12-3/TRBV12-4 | CASSLGRGDTGELFF | TGTGCCAGCAGTTTAGGCAGGGGGGACACCGGGGAGCTGTTTTTT
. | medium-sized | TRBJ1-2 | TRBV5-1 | CASSPGQGGFYGYTF | TGCGCCAGCAGCCCGGGGCAGGGTGGTTTCTATGGCTACACCTTC
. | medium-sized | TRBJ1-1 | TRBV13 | CACRFPRAGTEAFF | TGTGCCTGTCGATTCCCCCGAGCGGGTACTGAAGCTTTCTTT
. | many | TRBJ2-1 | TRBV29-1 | CSVYSITIPGAGEQFF | TGCAGCGTTTACAGCATAACGATTCCAGGGGCAGGTGAGCAGTTCTTC
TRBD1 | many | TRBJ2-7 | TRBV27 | CASSPPRTGGHEQYF | TGTGCCAGCAGTCCACCCCGGACAGGGGGCCACGAGCAGTACTTC
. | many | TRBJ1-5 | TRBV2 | CASSEVGLSNQPQHF | TGTGCCAGCAGTGAGGTAGGGCTTAGCAATCAGCCCCAGCATTTT
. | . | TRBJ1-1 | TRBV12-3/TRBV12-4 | CASSFGGGNQEAFF | TGTGCCAGCAGTTTTGGAGGGGGGAACCAAGAAGCTTTCTTT
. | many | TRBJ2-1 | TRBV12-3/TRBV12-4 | CASREDLKNEQFF | TGTGCCAGCAGAGAGGACCTCAAGAATGAGCAGTTCTTC
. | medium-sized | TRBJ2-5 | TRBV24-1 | CATSEAGQPKETQYF | TGTGCCACCAGTGAAGCGGGACAGCCTAAAGAGACCCAGTACTTC
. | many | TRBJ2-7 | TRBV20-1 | CSARGYYEQYF | TGCAGTGCTAGGGGGTACTACGAGCAGTACTTC
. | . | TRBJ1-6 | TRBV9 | CASSVSSSYNSPLHF | TGTGCCAGCAGCGTATCGAGCTCCTATAATTCACCCCTCCACTTT
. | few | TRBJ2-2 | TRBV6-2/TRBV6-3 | CASSKITGELFF | TGTGCCAGCAGTAAGATCACCGGGGAGCTGTTTTTT
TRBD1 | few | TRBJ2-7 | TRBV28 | CASRPRDRGFYEQYF | TGTGCCAGCAGACCCCGGGACAGGGGGTTCTACGAGCAGTACTTC
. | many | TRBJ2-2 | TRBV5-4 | CASSPRAGWNTGELFF | TGTGCCAGCAGCCCGCGGGCGGGATGGAACACCGGGGAGCTGTTTTTT
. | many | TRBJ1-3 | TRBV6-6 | CASSVRQARNTIYF | TGTGCCAGCAGTGTACGACAGGCAAGGAACACCATATATTTT
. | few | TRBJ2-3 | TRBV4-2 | CASTSSGLSDTQYF | TGTGCCAGCACCTCATCCGGACTCTCAGATACGCAGTATTTT
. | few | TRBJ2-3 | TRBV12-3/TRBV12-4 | CASLTGYTQYF | TGTGCCAGCTTAACCGGGTATACGCAGTATTTT
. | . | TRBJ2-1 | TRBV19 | CASSILARDYNEQFF | TGTGCCAGTAGTATCCTAGCGCGAGACTACAATGAGCAGTTCTTC
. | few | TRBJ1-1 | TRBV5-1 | CASSLPGVRTEAFF | TGCGCCAGCAGCTTGCCGGGGGTCCGAACTGAAGCTTTCTTT
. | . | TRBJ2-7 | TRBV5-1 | CASSLGQTCEQYF | TGCGCCAGCAGCTTGGGTCAGACCTGCGAGCAGTACTTC
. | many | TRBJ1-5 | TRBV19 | CASKKTGTHQPQHF | TGTGCCAGTAAAAAGACAGGAACACATCAGCCCCAGCATTTT
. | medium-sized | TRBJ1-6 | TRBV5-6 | CASSLDPRQVANPPLHF | TGTGCCAGCAGCTTGGATCCCCGGCAGGTGGCCAATCCACCCCTCCACTTT